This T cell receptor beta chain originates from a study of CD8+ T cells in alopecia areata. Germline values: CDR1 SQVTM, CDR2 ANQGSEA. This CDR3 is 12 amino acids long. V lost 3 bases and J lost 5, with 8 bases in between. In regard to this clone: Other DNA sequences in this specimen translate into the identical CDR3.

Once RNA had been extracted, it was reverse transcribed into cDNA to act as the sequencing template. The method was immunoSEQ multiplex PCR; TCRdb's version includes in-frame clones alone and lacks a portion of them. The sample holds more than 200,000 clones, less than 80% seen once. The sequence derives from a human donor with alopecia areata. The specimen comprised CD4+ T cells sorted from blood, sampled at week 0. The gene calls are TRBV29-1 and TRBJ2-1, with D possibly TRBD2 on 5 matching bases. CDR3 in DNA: TGCAGCGTTGAGAGGGTCAACAATGAGCAGTTCTTC. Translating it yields CSVERVNNEQFF.